The source of this T cell receptor (beta chain) is a study of cytomegalovirus exposure and HLA in healthy donors. Findings and limits, study-wide: Fewer N-insertions than the roughly 630-donor mean were reportedly shown by an Asian-associated ancestry cluster in a later analysis. With further analysis later on, most CMV-associated TCR beta chains appeared HLA-restricted. Some TCR beta chains (roughly 150 of them) were listed as cytomegalovirus-associated.

Trimming took 1 base from V and 10 from J; bases not matched to a gene: 11. CDR1 and CDR2 (germline): MGHRA, YSYEKL. The CDR3 sequence is 17 residues long. Note on this clone: Its antigen is unknown.

The PCR contained 60 Vbeta and 13 Jbeta primers. Measured with immunoSEQ multiplex PCR; TCRdb has only the in-frame clones, and not every one. The top ten hold approximately 0.51% of the sample, which has around 180,000 clones, over 75% seen once. This clonotype originated in a woman between 45 and 65 years old in good health and CMV-seronegative. The gene calls are TRBV4-1 and TRBJ1-6, with 9 bases lining up with TRBD1. Sample: PBMCs. The CDR3 nucleotides are TGCGCCAGCAGCCAAGTGATCGATGGGACAGGGACATCACCCCTCCACTTT. As protein: CASSQVIDGTGTSPLHF.